This T cell receptor (beta chain) stems from a study of T cells in Graves' hyperthyroidism and ophthalmopathy. RNA transcripts served as the template for amplifying TCR beta CDR3 regions. HTBI primers drove first-round RT-PCR of the TCR CDR3. TCRdb re-called the multiplex PCR reads through MiXCR, storing one row per CDR3 protein. The sample records hundreds of thousands of distinct CDR3 sequences, about 15% being singletons. The CDR3 is 17 amino acids. Trimming took off 0 bases at V and 1 base at J, with 12 bases between the two ends. Germline V gene sequence: CDR1 MNHEY, CDR2 SVGEGT. The sample consisted of blood. This receptor was obtained from a woman under 30 with Graves' hyperthyroidism. The J gene is TRBJ2-2, the V gene TRBV6-2 or TRBV6-3; weak D call: TRBD2 (6 bases). CDR3 sequence reads: CASSYSGFSGNTGELFF. In DNA form, the CDR3 reads TGTGCCAGCAGTTACTCGGGATTTAGCGGGAACACCGGGGAGCTGTTTTTT.